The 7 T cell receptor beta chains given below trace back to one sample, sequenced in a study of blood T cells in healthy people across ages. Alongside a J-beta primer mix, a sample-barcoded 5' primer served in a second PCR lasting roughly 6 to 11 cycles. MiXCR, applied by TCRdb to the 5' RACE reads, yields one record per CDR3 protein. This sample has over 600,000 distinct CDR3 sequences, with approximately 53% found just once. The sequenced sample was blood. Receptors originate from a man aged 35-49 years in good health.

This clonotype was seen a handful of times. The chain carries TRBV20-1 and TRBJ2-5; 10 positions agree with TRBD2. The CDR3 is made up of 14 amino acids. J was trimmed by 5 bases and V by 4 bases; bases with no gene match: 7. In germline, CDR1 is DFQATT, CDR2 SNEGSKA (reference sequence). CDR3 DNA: TGCAGTGCTAAGAGCCTAGCGGGGGTTGAGACCCAGTACTTC. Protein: CSAKSLAGVETQYF.

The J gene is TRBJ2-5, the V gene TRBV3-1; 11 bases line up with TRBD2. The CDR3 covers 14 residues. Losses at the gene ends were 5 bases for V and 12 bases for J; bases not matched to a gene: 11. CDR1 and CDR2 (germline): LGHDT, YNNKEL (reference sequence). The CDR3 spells CASSSTGTSGNKYF. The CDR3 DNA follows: TGTGCCAGCAGCTCCACCGGGACTAGCGGTAACAAGTACTTC.

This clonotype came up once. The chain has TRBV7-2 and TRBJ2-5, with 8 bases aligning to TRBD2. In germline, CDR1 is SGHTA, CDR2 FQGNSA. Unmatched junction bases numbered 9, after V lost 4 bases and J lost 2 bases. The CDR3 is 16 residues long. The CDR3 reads CASSYTSGSRQETQYF. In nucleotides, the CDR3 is TGTGCCAGCAGCTATACCAGCGGGAGTCGTCAAGAGACCCAGTACTTC.

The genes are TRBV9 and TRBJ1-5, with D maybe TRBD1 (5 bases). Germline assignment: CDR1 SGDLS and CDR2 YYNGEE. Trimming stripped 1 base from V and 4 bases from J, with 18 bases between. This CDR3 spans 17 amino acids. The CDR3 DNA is TGTGCCAGCAGCGTAAGGGCGCTGCGGGGGAGGAATCAGCCCCAGCATTTT. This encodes CASSVRALRGRNQPQHF.

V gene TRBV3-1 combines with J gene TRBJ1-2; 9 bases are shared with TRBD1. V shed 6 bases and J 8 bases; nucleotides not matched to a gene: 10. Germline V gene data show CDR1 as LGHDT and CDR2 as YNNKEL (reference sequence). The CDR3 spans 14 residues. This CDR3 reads CASRFDRGIGGYTF. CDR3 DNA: TGTGCCAGCAGATTCGACAGGGGGATAGGAGGCTACACCTTC.

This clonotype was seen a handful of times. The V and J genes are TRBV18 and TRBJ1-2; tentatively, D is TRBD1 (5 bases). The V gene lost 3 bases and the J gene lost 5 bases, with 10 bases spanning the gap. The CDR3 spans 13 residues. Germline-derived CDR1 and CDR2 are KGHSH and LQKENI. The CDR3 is CASSPSGAYGYTF. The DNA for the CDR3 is TGTGCCAGCTCACCCTCCGGGGCTTATGGCTACACCTTC.

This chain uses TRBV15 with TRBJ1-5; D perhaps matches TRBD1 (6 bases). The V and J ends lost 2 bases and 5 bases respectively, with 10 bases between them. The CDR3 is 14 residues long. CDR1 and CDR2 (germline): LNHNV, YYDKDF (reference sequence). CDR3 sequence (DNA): TGTGCCACCAGCAGACCAAACAGGGATCAGCCCCAGCATTTT. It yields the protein CATSRPNRDQPQHF.